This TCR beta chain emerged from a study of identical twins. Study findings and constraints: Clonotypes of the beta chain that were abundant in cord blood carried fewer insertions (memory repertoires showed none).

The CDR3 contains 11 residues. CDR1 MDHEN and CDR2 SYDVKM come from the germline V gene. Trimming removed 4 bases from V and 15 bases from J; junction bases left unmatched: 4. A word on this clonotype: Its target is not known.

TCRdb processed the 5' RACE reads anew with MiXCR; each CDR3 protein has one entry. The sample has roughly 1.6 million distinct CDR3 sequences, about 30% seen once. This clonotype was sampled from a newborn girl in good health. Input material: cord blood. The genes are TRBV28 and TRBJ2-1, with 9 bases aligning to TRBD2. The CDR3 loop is CASSSGTSWFF. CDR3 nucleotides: TGTGCCAGCAGTTCCGGGACTAGCTGGTTCTTC. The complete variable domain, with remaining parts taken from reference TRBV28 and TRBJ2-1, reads DVKVTQSSRYLVKRTGEKVFLECVQDMDHENMFWYRQDPGLGLRLIYFSYDVKMKEKGDIPEGYSVSREKKERFSLILESASTNQTSMYLCASSSGTSWFFGPGTRLTVL.